The source of this T cell receptor beta chain is a study of T cells after yellow fever vaccination. This clonotype was recorded at least ten times. Trimming pared 4 bases from V and 4 bases from J, leaving 7 bases between. The germline V gene encodes CDR1 SGHKS and CDR2 YYEKEE (reference sequence). The CDR3 runs 12 residues. A single record per CDR3 protein comes from TCRdb applying MiXCR to the 5' RACE reads. This sample has 300,000 or so distinct CDR3 sequences, with 6.8% found just once. This receptor was taken from a man aged 18 to 30 who received the YFV17D yellow fever vaccine. The sequencing here drew on PBMCs, taken roughly 45 days after the first yellow fever vaccination. The genes are TRBV5-5 and TRBJ2-3; unclear D gene. The CDR3 here is CASSQDADTQYF. CDR3 sequence (DNA): TGTGCCAGCAGCCAAGATGCAGATACGCAGTATTTT.